These 14 T cell receptor beta chains were all obtained from the same sample, sequenced in a study of blood T cells in healthy people across ages (dated by TCRdb to the mid-2010s). Library method: 5' RACE. The sequencer listed for this sample is Illumina HiSeq 2500. A second roughly 6 to 12 cycle PCR used a sample-barcoded 5' primer and a J-beta primer mix. TCRdb reworked the public reads: Q25 trimming with fastp, MiXCR clone assembly, productive beta chains retained. Merged by CDR3 protein, the rows form single entries marked with the most common genes and DNA. In this sample the table shows around 870,000 distinct CDR3 sequences, around 30% of which occur a single time. 15% to 20% of the sample is in the top ten clones. The sequenced material came from blood. These receptors all stem from a woman of 80 years or more in good health.

This chain connects TRBV7-2 to TRBJ2-1, with 10 positions matching TRBD2. CDR1 is SGHTA, CDR2 FQGNSA, per germline. After removal of 4 bases from V and 5 bases from J, the junction contained 8 bases not matched to a gene. The CDR3 loop spans 16 amino acids. This CDR3 reads CASSSSGGLIDNEQFF. The CDR3 DNA reads TGTGCCAGCAGCTCTAGCGGGGGCCTAATTGACAATGAGCAGTTCTTC.

In its sample, this clonotype was seen a few times. Just one base apart from a much larger clone, this may be a read error. This chain links TRBV10-3 with TRBJ1-2; no reliable D call. In germline, CDR1 is ENHRY, CDR2 SYGVKD. Trimming cost V 4 bases and J 4 bases, with 13 bases left between them. The CDR3 spans 14 residues. CDR3 protein: CAISGGSAVYGYTF. In nucleotides, the CDR3 is TGTGCCATCAGTGGAGGATCGGCCGTCTATGGCTACACCTTC.

This clonotype showed up many times. This chain connects TRBV9 to TRBJ2-1; D could derive from TRBD1 or TRBD2 (6 bases each). Trimming removed 4 bases from V and 6 bases from J, with 20 bases in between. Germline V gene lookup returns CDR1 SGDLS and CDR2 YYNGEE. The CDR3 is made up of 16 amino acids. Here the CDR3 DNA reads TGTGCCAGCAGCCCCCCCGGAGGGGGGCTCATCAATGAGCAGTTCTTC. It encodes CASSPPGGGLINEQFF.

This clonotype was seen at least ten times. The chain carries TRBV6-2 or TRBV6-3 and TRBJ2-3; 8 bases align to TRBD1. Germline CDR1 is MNHEY and CDR2 is SVGEGT. With V trimmed by 2 bases and J by 4 bases, 14 bases remained unmatched. The CDR3 has 18 residues. CDR3 sequence reads: CASSYRTGSPISADTQYF. The CDR3 DNA reads as TGTGCCAGCAGTTACCGGACAGGGTCGCCCATCTCAGCAGATACGCAGTATTTT.

With respect to this clonotype: It may be a read error: a sequence one base away is much more abundant. The gene calls are TRBV9 and TRBJ1-2; D is uncertain. From germline, CDR1 is SGDLS and CDR2 YYNGEE. The V end lost 0 bases, the J end lost 4 bases, and 13 bases lay between the germline ends. CDR3 length: 15 residues. CDR3 bases: TGTGCCAGCAGCGTAGCAGGTCTGAACAGCTATGGCTACACCTTC. It is translated as CASSVAGLNSYGYTF.

The sample holds many counts of this clonotype. The J gene is TRBJ2-3, the V gene TRBV12-3 or TRBV12-4; TRBD2 agrees at 7 bases. The CDR3 is 13 amino acids. V lost 3 bases, J lost 7 bases, and 4 bases stayed unmatched. For the CDR3, the DNA is TGTGCCAGCAGTTTCTCAGCGGGGCATACGCAGTATTTT. This sequence encodes CASSFSAGHTQYF.

This clonotype was observed a handful of times. This chain joins TRBV30 and TRBJ1-3; D uncertain. V lost 4 bases to trimming and J lost 1 base, with 5 bases between them. There are 12 residues in the CDR3. Germline CDR1 GTSNPN, CDR2 SVGIG (reference sequence). CDR3 sequence reads: CAWKASGNTIYF. CDR3 in DNA: TGTGCCTGGAAGGCATCTGGAAACACCATATATTTT.

V and J are TRBV7-2 and TRBJ1-4, with a tentative D call TRBD1 (6 bases). The CDR3 length is 17 residues. V shed 4 bases and J shed 5 bases, with 20 bases lying between them. Germline loops: CDR1 SGHTA, CDR2 FQGNSA. CDR3 nucleotides: TGTGCCAGCAGCTCCGCCGGGACAACCAAGGGAAATGAAAAACTGTTTTTT. Protein: CASSSAGTTKGNEKLFF.

The chain links TRBV9 to TRBJ2-5; 7 bases are a match to TRBD1. The J call may not be correct, given that the DNA end is closer to TRBJ2-7. The CDR3 is 13 residues long. Germline V gene data show CDR1 as SGDLS and CDR2 as YYNGEE. For the CDR3, the DNA is TGTGCCAGCAGCAGGGGACAGTCCCACGAGCAGTACTTC. Encoded protein: CASSRGQSHEQYF.

Details on this clonotype: It may be a read error: a sequence one base away is much more abundant. J is TRBJ1-2 and V is TRBV5-1; possible D gene TRBD1, 5 bases. CDR3 length equals 15 residues. CDR1 and CDR2 (germline): SGHRS, YFSETQ. CDR3 protein: CASSLAVGVNYGCTF. CDR3 bases: TGCGCCAGCAGCTTGGCTGTGGGGGTTAACTATGGCTGCACCTTC.

This sequence joins TRBV11-2 and TRBJ2-1, with 7 bases matching TRBD2. The CDR3 consists of 16 residues. The V and J ends lost 4 bases and 5 bases, in that order; junction bases with no gene match: 11. Germline V gives CDR1 SGHAT, CDR2 FQNNGV. CDR3: CASSSGGGLEDNEQFF. The CDR3 nucleotides are TGTGCCAGCAGCTCGGGGGGAGGTTTGGAGGACAATGAGCAGTTCTTC.

The chain joins TRBV12-3 or TRBV12-4 to TRBJ1-1; D is uncertain. Trimming took off 6 bases at V and 4 bases at J, with 6 bases between the two ends. This CDR3 comprises 11 residues. This chain's CDR3 is CASRLGTEAFF. Here the CDR3 DNA reads TGTGCCAGCAGGCTGGGCACTGAAGCTTTCTTT.

There are many counts of this clonotype. The chain recombines TRBV4-1 with TRBJ1-2, with 9 bases lining up with TRBD1. Germline V CDR1 and CDR2: MGHRA, YSYEKL. This CDR3 comprises 14 residues. The trim removed 5 bases at V and 2 bases at J, leaving 3 bases unmatched. CDR3 loop: CASSIQGANYGYTF. CDR3 DNA: TGCGCCAGCAGCATACAGGGGGCAAACTATGGCTACACCTTC.

This clonotype was recorded at least ten times. V usage is TRBV10-3 and J usage is TRBJ2-6; D gene uncertain. Trimming took 7 bases from V and 1 from J, leaving 8 bases between them. In germline, CDR1 is ENHRY, CDR2 SYGVKD. This CDR3 comprises 14 residues. The CDR3 nucleotides read TGTGCCATCAAGGTCGGATCTGGGGCCAACGTCCTGACTTTC. Translated: CAIKVGSGANVLTF.